Following are 20 T cell receptor beta chains from one sample sequenced in a study of control samples from healthy donors and cancer patients. Produced via immunoSEQ multiplex PCR; TCRdb's table is partial and in-frame only. The sample consists of 100,000 or so clones, roughly 89% of them appearing once. Source material: blood. Source of these receptors: a man aged 25 to 40 in good health.

The genes are TRBV7-9 and TRBJ1-2; tentative D call: TRBD1 (5 bases). V was shortened by 3 bases and J by 6 bases, with 11 bases between the two germline ends. The CDR3 loop spans 13 amino acids. In germline, CDR1 is SEHNR, CDR2 FQNEAQ (reference sequence). The CDR3 DNA is TGTGCCAGCAGCTTTGGGGCGAAGGATGGCTACACCTTC. Translated: CASSFGAKDGYTF.

J is TRBJ2-7 and V is TRBV7-8, with D possibly TRBD2 on 6 matching bases. The germline gives CDR1 SGHVS, CDR2 FQNEAQ. The CDR3 has 14 residues. Trimming cost V 3 bases and J 7 bases, with 16 bases left between them. The CDR3 region is CASSFSGVQLEQYF. CDR3 DNA: TGTGCCAGCAGCTTCTCGGGGGTGCAACTTGAGCAGTACTTC.

In its sample, this clone was seen once. The V gene is TRBV6-4, the J gene TRBJ1-5, with 8 bases that match TRBD1. Per the germline V gene, CDR1 is MRHNA and CDR2 is SNTAGT. V trimming: 3 bases; J trimming: 2 bases; junction bases outside the gene matches: 3. The CDR3 length is 15 residues. The CDR3 protein is CASSEQGGGNQPQHF. Here the CDR3 DNA reads TGTGCCAGCAGTGAACAGGGGGGAGGCAATCAGCCCCAGCATTTT.

This rearrangement joins TRBV15 to TRBJ1-2, with D perhaps matching TRBD1 (5 bases). The germline V gene encodes CDR1 LNHNV and CDR2 YYDKDF (reference sequence). V was cut by 0 bases and J by 4 bases, with 15 bases left in between. CDR3 size: 16 residues. The CDR3 here is CATSRDGSGLVYGYTF. As DNA, the CDR3 is TGTGCCACCAGCAGAGACGGTTCGGGACTGGTCTATGGCTACACCTTC.

V and J are TRBV7-2 and TRBJ2-1; TRBD2 agrees at 11 bases. Germline trimming cut 0 bases from V and 9 bases from J; bases unmatched to any gene: 7. The CDR3 sequence is 16 residues long. Germline values: CDR1 SGHTA, CDR2 FQGNSA. CDR3 in DNA: TGTGCCAGCAGCTTAGCGGGACTAGCGGCAGGGGGTGAGCAGTTCTTC. The encoded protein is CASSLAGLAAGGEQFF.

The CDR3 sequence is CASSEGTSGASTDTQYF. The CDR3 DNA is TGTGCCAGCAGTGAAGGGACTAGCGGGGCTAGCACAGATACGCAGTATTTT. V usage is TRBV9 and J usage is TRBJ2-3, with 13 bases that match TRBD2. V lost 5 bases, J lost 0 bases, and 6 bases stayed unmatched. CDR1 SGDLS and CDR2 YYNGEE come from the germline V gene. CDR3 length: 17 residues. Together with reference TRBV9 and TRBJ2-3, the CDR3 gives the full variable domain: DSGVTQTPKHLITATGQRVTLRCSPRSGDLSVYWYQQSLDQGLQFLIQYYNGEERAKGNILERFSAQQFPDLHSELNLSSLELGDSALYFCASSEGTSGASTDTQYFGPGTRLTVL.

This CDR3 is CASWRGGTDTQYF. Here the CDR3 DNA reads TGTGCCAGCTGGCGGGGGGGCACAGATACGCAGTATTTT. This chain joins TRBV27 and TRBJ2-3; TRBD2 matches at 8 bases. CDR1 and CDR2 from the germline V gene are MNHEY and SMNVEV (reference sequence). The CDR3 runs to 13 residues. Unmatched junction bases numbered 2, after V lost 8 bases and J lost 1 base.

V usage is TRBV11-2 and J usage is TRBJ2-1; 8 bases are a match to TRBD2. CDR1 and CDR2 from the germline V gene are SGHAT and FQNNGV. The CDR3 is 16 amino acids. The V segment lost 3 bases and the J segment 1 base; nucleotides outside the gene matches: 5. The CDR3 region is CASSFGAGGSYNEQFF. The DNA of the CDR3 is TGTGCCAGCAGCTTTGGGGCGGGAGGATCCTACAATGAGCAGTTCTTC. Together with reference TRBV11-2 and TRBJ2-1, the CDR3 gives the full variable domain: EAGVAQSPRYKIIEKRQSVAFWCNPISGHATLYWYQQILGQGPKLLIQFQNNGVVDDSQLPKDRFSAERLKGVDSTLKIQPAKLEDSAVYLCASSFGAGGSYNEQFFGPGTRLTVL.

This clone was found a few times. The J gene is TRBJ1-5, the V gene TRBV9; the D is unclear. This CDR3 is 16 amino acids long. Germline CDR1 and CDR2: SGDLS and YYNGEE. Deletions cut 0 bases from V and 9 bases from J, with 19 bases between. The CDR3 DNA follows: TGTGCCAGCAGCGTAGGGGCAGGAGAATCCCTTCGGCCCCAGCATTTT. Amino acid sequence: CASSVGAGESLRPQHF. Full variable domain (missing parts from reference TRBV9 and TRBJ1-5): DSGVTQTPKHLITATGQRVTLRCSPRSGDLSVYWYQQSLDQGLQFLIQYYNGEERAKGNILERFSAQQFPDLHSELNLSSLELGDSALYFCASSVGAGESLRPQHFGDGTRLSIL.

The table lists this clone with a count of one. The chain couples TRBV29-1 to TRBJ2-5; perhaps TRBD2 as D (6 bases). V lost 6 bases and J lost 7, with 18 bases in between. Germline CDR1 and CDR2: SQVTM and ANQGSEA. The CDR3 has 13 residues. CDR3 protein: CSVRRLGGVTQYF. CDR3 sequence (DNA): TGCAGCGTCCGCAGGTTGGGAGGCGTGACCCAGTACTTC.

This chain uses TRBV27 with TRBJ1-4; the match to TRBD1 covers 8 bases. CDR3 length: 15 amino acids. J lost 4 bases, V lost 0 bases, and 1 base had no gene match. The V gene's germline CDR1 is MNHEY and CDR2 SMNVEV (reference sequence). CDR3 loop: CASSLSGQGNEKLFF. DNA of the CDR3: TGTGCCAGCAGTTTATCAGGACAGGGTAATGAAAAACTGTTTTTT.

Comment on this clone: In this CDR3 the conserved last residue, phenylalanine or tryptophan, is missing, so a read error is likely. It is unclear where the CDR3 begins or ends on the DNA, so no DNA is shown, and the CDR3 is as TCRdb lists it. The chain combines TRBV3-1 (or the pseudogene TRBV3-2) with TRBJ2-4; the table's D call, TRBD2, was not checked against the DNA. The CDR3 extends over 13 residues, inclusive of both ends. Germline V CDR1 and CDR2: LGHDT, YNNKEL (reference sequence). CDR3 loop: CASSQKERESRPV.

This clone has just one count. This chain links TRBV27 with TRBJ1-6, with TRBD1 matching over 8 bases. This CDR3 is 16 amino acids long. Unmatched junction bases numbered 4, after V lost 3 bases and J lost 3 bases. The V gene's germline CDR1 is MNHEY and CDR2 SMNVEV (reference sequence). CDR3 DNA sequence: TGTGCCAGCAGTTTTCTTGGACAGGGCTATAATTCACCCCTCCACTTT. The encoded protein is CASSFLGQGYNSPLHF.

For the CDR3, the DNA is TGTGCCAGCAGCGACGGGACGGCTCGGGAAAAACTGTTTTTT. Translating it yields CASSDGTAREKLFF. The rearrangement uses TRBV9 and TRBJ1-4; tentatively, D is TRBD1 (5 bases). Germline V gene data show CDR1 as SGDLS and CDR2 as YYNGEE. This CDR3 is built from 14 residues. V shed 3 bases and J shed 8 bases, with 14 bases lying between them.

This chain links TRBV19 with TRBJ1-1; no definite D call. Between the trimmed V and J ends, which lost 3 bases and 4 bases, there was a span of 12 bases. The V gene's germline CDR1 is LNHDA and CDR2 SQIVND (reference sequence). The CDR3 sequence is 14 residues long. The CDR3 loop reads CASSISSGSTEAFF. CDR3 in DNA: TGTGCCAGTAGTATCTCGTCGGGATCCACTGAAGCTTTCTTT.

On this clone: Other nucleotide sequences from this sample produce the same CDR3. V gene TRBV7-9 combines with J gene TRBJ2-2, with D unclear. V was cut by 3 bases and J by 3 bases, with 8 bases left in between. CDR1 is SEHNR, CDR2 FQNEAQ, per germline (reference sequence). The CDR3 spans 14 residues. The CDR3 sequence is CASSLTRDTGELFF. The CDR3 nucleotides read TGTGCCAGCAGCTTGACCCGGGACACCGGGGAGCTGTTTTTT.

The chain is built from TRBV13 and TRBJ1-1; 9 bases map to TRBD1. The CDR3 consists of 17 residues. Unmatched junction bases numbered 8, after V lost 3 bases and J lost 0 bases. CDR1 PRHDT and CDR2 FYEKMQ come from the germline V gene (reference sequence). The CDR3 bases are TGTGCCAGCAGCTTCGGGACAGGGCATGGGATGAACACTGAAGCTTTCTTT. Translated, it gives CASSFGTGHGMNTEAFF.

This chain connects TRBV4-1 to TRBJ2-3, with a weak D call TRBD1 (6 bases). The CDR3 runs 17 residues. The V and J ends lost 3 bases and 2 bases respectively, with 18 bases between them. The V gene's germline CDR1 is MGHRA and CDR2 YSYEKL. The chain's CDR3 is CASSQERWGLYTDTQYF. The CDR3 nucleotides are TGCGCCAGCAGCCAGGAAAGGTGGGGGCTGTACACAGATACGCAGTATTTT.

The rearrangement joins TRBV11-3 to TRBJ2-1; 9 positions agree with TRBD2. With 0 bases clipped from V and 8 bases from J, the junction kept 20 bases outside the gene matches. The CDR3 is 20 residues long. Germline V CDR1 and CDR2: SGHNT, YENEEA. The CDR3 DNA reads as TGTGCCAGCAGCTTAGATTTGGTGGCTAGCGGGAAATTCCCTTCGTATGAGCAGTTCTTC. Residues: CASSLDLVASGKFPSYEQFF.

J is TRBJ2-7 and V is TRBV2; possibly TRBD1 for D (5 bases). The length of the CDR3 is 12 residues. The V end was cut by 6 bases, the J end by 2 bases, with 8 bases between. In germline, CDR1 is SNHLY, CDR2 FYNNEI. CDR3 amino acids: CASSSRAYEQYF. CDR3 coding DNA: TGTGCCAGCAGCTCCAGGGCCTACGAGCAGTACTTC. Complete variable domain (other parts from reference TRBV2 and TRBJ2-7): EPEVTQTPSHQVTQMGQEVILRCVPISNHLYFYWYRQILGQKVEFLVSFYNNEISEKSEIFDDQFSVERPDGSNFTLKIRSTKLEDSAMYFCASSSRAYEQYFGPGTRLTVT.